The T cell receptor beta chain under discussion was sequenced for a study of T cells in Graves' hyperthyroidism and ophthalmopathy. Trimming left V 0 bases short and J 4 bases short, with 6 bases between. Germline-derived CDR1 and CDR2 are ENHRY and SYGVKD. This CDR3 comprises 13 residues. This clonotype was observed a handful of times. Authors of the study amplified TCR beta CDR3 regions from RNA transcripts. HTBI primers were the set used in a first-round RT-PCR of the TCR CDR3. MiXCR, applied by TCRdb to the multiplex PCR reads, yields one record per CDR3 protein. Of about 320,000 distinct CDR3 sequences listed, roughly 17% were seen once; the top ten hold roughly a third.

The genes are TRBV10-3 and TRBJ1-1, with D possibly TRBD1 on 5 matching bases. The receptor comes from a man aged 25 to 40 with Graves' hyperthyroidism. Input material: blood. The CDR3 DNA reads TGTGCCATCAGTGAGTCGGGACTCACTGAAGCTTTCTTT. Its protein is CAISESGLTEAFF.